This entry lists 4 T cell receptor beta chains sequenced from one sample in a study of low-dose radiotherapy and immunotherapy resistance in tumors. The time point here: after trial treatment. Treatment reported: LDRT plus nivolumab, ipilimumab, low-dose cyclophosphamide and aspirin (RACIN trial). TRAV- and TRBV-specific primers primed first-strand cDNA, covering alpha and beta chains. With a constant-region primer and a V-primer adapter, TCRs were subjected to 20 PCR cycles of amplification. TCRdb re-analysed the reads in MiXCR, keeping a single row per CDR3 protein. The sample lists just over 90,000 distinct CDR3 sequences; roughly 19% were seen once. The sample in question was PBMCs, obtained after low-dose radiotherapy plus immunotherapy. The receptors shown here come from a female donor with ovarian cancer.

Many counts were recorded for this clonotype. This chain links TRBV11-2 with TRBJ2-7, with TRBD1 matching 8 bases. The CDR3 sequence is 17 residues long. Trimming removed 0 bases from V and 2 bases from J; junction bases left unmatched: 9. CDR1 and CDR2 from the germline V gene are SGHAT and FQNNGV. In DNA form, the CDR3 reads TGTGCCAGCAGCTTAGATATTTCGACAGGGGACGCCTACGAGCAGTACTTC. Residues: CASSLDISTGDAYEQYF.

Concerning this clonotype itself: A far bigger clonotype differs at one base, so this is likely a read error. The chain joins TRBV5-8 to TRBJ2-1; 8 positions match TRBD2. The germline gives CDR1 SGHTS, CDR2 YDEGEE. The CDR3 sequence is 16 residues long. CDR3 region: CVSTLEKRESNNEQFF. Here the CDR3 DNA reads TGTGTCAGCACCTTGGAAAAGCGGGAGAGCAACAATGAGCAGTTCTTC.

In its sample, this clonotype was seen many times. The chain is built from TRBV7-9 and TRBJ1-5, with 8 bases matching TRBD1. The V and J ends lost 5 bases and 4 bases, in that order; junction bases with no gene match: 4. This CDR3 has 14 residues. The germline V gene has CDR1 SEHNR and CDR2 FQNEAQ (reference sequence). CDR3 protein: CASSTGQDNQPQHF. The CDR3 coding sequence is TGTGCCAGCAGCACGGGACAGGATAATCAGCCCCAGCATTTT.

The V gene is TRBV18, the J gene TRBJ1-1, with D uncertain. Trimming left V 0 bases short and J 1 base short, with 15 bases between. The CDR3 runs 17 residues. The germline V gene has CDR1 KGHSH and CDR2 LQKENI. CDR3 in amino acids: CASSPPSGASSNTEAFF. The CDR3 DNA reads as TGTGCCAGCTCACCACCCTCAGGAGCGTCCTCGAACACTGAAGCTTTCTTT.